The clone carrying this TCR beta chain was recorded a few times. The antigen remains undetermined. CD4+ T cells from unexposed donors were obtained before the COVID-19 pandemic (2011-2018). Isolation of CD4+ T cells took place after less than twelve days in culture. The data belong to a study of CD4 T cells in relation to SARS-CoV-2 and coronaviruses. Turning to the study itself: Controls used an HIV-1 Nef peptide pool or no peptide. Shared crossreactive spike epitopes were mapped to their HLA restriction.

Here immunoSEQ multiplex PCR was the method, and the copy in TCRdb shows in-frame clones only, minus some. Of about 17,000 clones in the sample, about 79% are singletons; the top ten hold roughly a tenth. Trimming at V came to 5 bases and at J to 4 bases, leaving 11 bases not matched to a gene. CDR1 is SEHNR and CDR2 is FQNEAQ in the germline V gene (reference sequence). CDR3 size: 15 residues. The chain links TRBV7-9 to TRBJ2-7; 7 bases match TRBD1. The TCR comes from a human donor in good health. Material for sequencing was CD4+ T cells from PBMCs, cultured in vitro. Written as DNA, the CDR3 is TGTGCCAGCAGCGCCGGGACAGCAGAATATTACGAGCAGTACTTC. This translates into CASSAGTAEYYEQYF.